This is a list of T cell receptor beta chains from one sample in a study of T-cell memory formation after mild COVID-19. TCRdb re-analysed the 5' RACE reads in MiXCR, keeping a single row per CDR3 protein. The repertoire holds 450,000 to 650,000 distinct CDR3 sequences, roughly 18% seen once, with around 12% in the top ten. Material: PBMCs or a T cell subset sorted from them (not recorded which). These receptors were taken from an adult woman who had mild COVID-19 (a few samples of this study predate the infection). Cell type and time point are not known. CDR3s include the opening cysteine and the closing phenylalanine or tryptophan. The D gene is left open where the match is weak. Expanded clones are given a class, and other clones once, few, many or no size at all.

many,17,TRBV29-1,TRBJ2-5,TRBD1,TGCAGCGCTGACGGGTTAGACAGGGGGGACGATCAAGAGACCCAGTACTTC,CSADGLDRGDDQETQYF
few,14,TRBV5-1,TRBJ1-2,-,TGCGCCAGCAGCTTGGTAGGACTGCAGGATGGCTACACCTTC,CASSLVGLQDGYTF
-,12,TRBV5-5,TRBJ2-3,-,TGTGCCAGCAGCTTGTTCGCAGATACGCAGTATTTT,CASSLFADTQYF
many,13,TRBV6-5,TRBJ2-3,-,TGTGCCAGCAGTTACGGGTCGGCAGATACGCAGTATTTT,CASSYGSADTQYF
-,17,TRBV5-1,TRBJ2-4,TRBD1,TGCGCCAGCAGCTCGGACAGGGGGCGCGTGGCCAAAAACATTCAGTACTTC,CASSSDRGRVAKNIQYF
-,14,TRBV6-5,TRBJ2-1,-,TGTGCCAGCAGTACGGGGTGGTCCTACAATGAGCAGTTCTTC,CASSTGWSYNEQFF
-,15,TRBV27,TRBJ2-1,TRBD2,TGTGCCAGCAGTCTATTACTAGCGGGAGGGGTTGAGCAGTTCTTC,CASSLLLAGGVEQFF
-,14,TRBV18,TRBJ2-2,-,TGTGCCAGCTCACTCAACGCGAACACCGGGGAGCTGTTTTTT,CASSLNANTGELFF
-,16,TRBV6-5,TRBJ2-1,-,TGTGCCAGCAGTTACTCGAAAAGCGGCTCCTACAATGAGCAGTTCTTC,CASSYSKSGSYNEQFF
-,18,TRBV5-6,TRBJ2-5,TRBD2,TGTGCCAGCAGCTTGAAACTAGCGGGGGTCCTGAGGCAAGAGACCCAGTACTTC,CASSLKLAGVLRQETQYF
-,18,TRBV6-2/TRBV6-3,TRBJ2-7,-,TGTGCCAGCAGTTACTCCTCGGGGGTATGGGACAACTCCTACGAGCAGTACTTC,CASSYSSGVWDNSYEQYF
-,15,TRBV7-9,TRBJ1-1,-,TGTGCCAGCAGCTCCTGGCCGAGGGGCCACACTGAAGCTTTCTTT,CASSSWPRGHTEAFF
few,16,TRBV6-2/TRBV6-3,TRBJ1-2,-,TGTGCCAGCAGTTCAGGATATGAGAGGACTAACTATGGCTACACCTTC,CASSSGYERTNYGYTF
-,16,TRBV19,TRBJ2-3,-,TGTGCCAGTAGTATAGGGGCAGGGAGGCTCACAGATACGCAGTATTTT,CASSIGAGRLTDTQYF
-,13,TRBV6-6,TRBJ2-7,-,TGTGCCAGCAGTCCCGGGGCGGCGGACGAGCAGTACTTC,CASSPGAADEQYF
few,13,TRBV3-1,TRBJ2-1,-,TGTGCCAGCAGCCAACAATTACGCAATGAGCAGTTCTTC,CASSQQLRNEQFF
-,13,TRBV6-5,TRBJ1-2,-,TGTGCCAGCAGCCCCGACAATATATATGGCTACACCTTC,CASSPDNIYGYTF
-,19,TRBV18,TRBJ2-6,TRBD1,TGTGCCAGCTCCCATTTGACAGGGGCCCGTAGCTCTGGGGCCAACGTCCTGACTTTC,CASSHLTGARSSGANVLTF
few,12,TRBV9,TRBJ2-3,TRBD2,TGTGCCAGCAGGGGACTAACAGATACGCAGTATTTT,CASRGLTDTQYF
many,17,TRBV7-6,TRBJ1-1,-,TGTGCCAGCAGCTTATCCCCCGGAAACCCCATGAACACTGAAGCTTTCTTT,CASSLSPGNPMNTEAFF
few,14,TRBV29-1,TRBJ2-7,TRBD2,TGCAGCGTTGTAGCGGGAGGGCACACCTACGAGCAGTACTTC,CSVVAGGHTYEQYF
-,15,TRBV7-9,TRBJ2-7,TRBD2,TGTGCCAGCAGCTTGTCCGGGACTAGCGAGTACGAGCAGTACTTC,CASSLSGTSEYEQYF
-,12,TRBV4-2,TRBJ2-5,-,TGTGCCAGCAGCCAGTCCCCACAGACCCAGTACTTC,CASSQSPQTQYF
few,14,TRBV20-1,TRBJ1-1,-,TGCAGTGTTATAGTGGGGGGCTGGGGCACTGAAGCTTTCTTT,CSVIVGGWGTEAFF
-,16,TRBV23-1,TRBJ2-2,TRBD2,TGCGCCAGCAGTCAAGGGCGGGAGGTGGAGCCCGGGGAGCTGTTTTTT,CASSQGREVEPGELFF
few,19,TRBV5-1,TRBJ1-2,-,TGCGCCAGCAGCTTGATGCCCGAAACAAAGACTGTTGCTAACTATGGCTACACCTTC,CASSLMPETKTVANYGYTF
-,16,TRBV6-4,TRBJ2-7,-,TGTGCCAGCAGACCAGGACAGCCTTTTGTCCCCTACGAGCAGTACTTC,CASRPGQPFVPYEQYF
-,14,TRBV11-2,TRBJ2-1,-,TGTGCCAGCAGCTCCCCACCCACAAGCGCACCAAAGTTCTTC,CASSSPPTSAPKFF
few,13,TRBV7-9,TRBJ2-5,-,TGTGCCAGCAGCTTGGACGGTCCGGGGACCCAGTACTTC,CASSLDGPGTQYF
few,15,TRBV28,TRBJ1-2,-,TGTGCCAGCAGTTTGGAAGGGGGAACGCACTATGGCTACACCTTC,CASSLEGGTHYGYTF
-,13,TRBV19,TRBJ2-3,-,TGTGCCAGTAGTATTACGGGAGCAGATACGCAGTATTTT,CASSITGADTQYF
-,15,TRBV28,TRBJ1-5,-,TGTGCCAGCAGGTCGTCGGGCCCGGGGAATCAGCCCCAGCATTTT,CASRSSGPGNQPQHF
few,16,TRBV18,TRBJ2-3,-,TGTGCCAGCTCACCCCGGGGAGTACCTAGCACAGATACGCAGTATTTT,CASSPRGVPSTDTQYF
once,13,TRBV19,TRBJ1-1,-,TGTGCCAGTAGTATAGATCGGGGCGGTGAAGCTTTCTTT,CASSIDRGGEAFF
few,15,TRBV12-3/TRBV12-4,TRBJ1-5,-,TGTGCCAGCAGTTTCTCAGGGGCAACTAATCAGCCCCAGCATTTT,CASSFSGATNQPQHF
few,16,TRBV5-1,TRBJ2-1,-,TGCGCCAGCAGCTTGGTAGCGGATCTGTCCCGCAATGAGCAGTTCTTC,CASSLVADLSRNEQFF
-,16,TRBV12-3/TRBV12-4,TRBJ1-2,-,TGTGCCAGCAGTTTATGGGGCTCCCTCACTAACTATGGCTACACCTTC,CASSLWGSLTNYGYTF
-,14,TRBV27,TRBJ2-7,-,TGTGCCAGCAGTTCCGCTATCACCTCCTACGAGCAGTACTTC,CASSSAITSYEQYF
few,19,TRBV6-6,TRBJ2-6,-,TGTGCCAGCAGTCGAATCCTCGGGGGAGACCGCTCTGGGGCCAACGTCCTGACTTTC,CASSRILGGDRSGANVLTF
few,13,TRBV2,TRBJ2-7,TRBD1,TGTGCCAGCAGTGAAACAGGGGGTCTGGAGCAGTACTTC,CASSETGGLEQYF
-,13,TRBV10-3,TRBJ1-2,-,TGTGCCATCAGTGACAGGACCCTCTATGGCTACACCTTC,CAISDRTLYGYTF
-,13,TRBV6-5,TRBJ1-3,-,TGTGCCAGCAGTTACGGCCTTGGAAACACCATATATTTT,CASSYGLGNTIYF
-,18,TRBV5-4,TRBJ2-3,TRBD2,TGTGCCAGCAGCTTGGTGGGACTAGCGGGAGACATCGGAGATACGCAGTATTTT,CASSLVGLAGDIGDTQYF
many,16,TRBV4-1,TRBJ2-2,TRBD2,TGCGCCAGCAGACAGCCGGGGGGGGTGGACACCGGGGAGCTGTTTTTT,CASRQPGGVDTGELFF
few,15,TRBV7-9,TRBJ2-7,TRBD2,TGTGCCAGCAGCCCCGGCGACGGGGGGTACCGGGAGCAGTACTTC,CASSPGDGGYREQYF
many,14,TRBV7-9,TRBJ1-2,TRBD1,TGTGCCAGCAGCGACAGGGTATCGGCGGGTGGCTACACCTTC,CASSDRVSAGGYTF
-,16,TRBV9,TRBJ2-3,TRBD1,TGTGCCAGCAGCGTAGGAGGGACAGGGTTCACAGATACGCAGTATTTT,CASSVGGTGFTDTQYF
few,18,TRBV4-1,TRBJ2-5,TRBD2,TGCGCCAGCAGCCAACCGACTTTTAGCGGGGGGGCCTGGGAGACCCAGTACTTC,CASSQPTFSGGAWETQYF
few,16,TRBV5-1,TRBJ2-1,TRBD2,TGCGCCAGCAGCTTGCAGCGGGGGACTAGCGTCAATGAGCAGTTCTTC,CASSLQRGTSVNEQFF